These T cell receptor beta chains were read from a single sample in a study of CD8+CD57+ T cells in acquired aplastic anemia. TCRdb re-called the reads with MiXCR, one entry per CDR3 protein. Among about 120,000 distinct CDR3 sequences listed, almost 40% were seen once. Material for sequencing was sorted CD4+, CD8+, or CD8+CD57+ T cells (not recorded which) from PBMCs. The receptors derive from a human donor with aplastic anemia. Each CDR3 is given with its conserved first and last residue. The order of the fields is D gene, J gene, clone size, V gene, CDR3 DNA, CDR3 protein. The D gene is left open where the match is weak. A row's size may be missing; if present it is once, few, many or a size class.

TRBD2,TRBJ2-2,many,TRBV7-9,TGTGCCAGCAGCCCGGGACTAGCGAACACCGGGGAGCTGTTTTTT,CASSPGLANTGELFF
.,TRBJ1-3,many,TRBV5-1,TGCGCCAGCAGCTTGGCGCAGGGAGGGTCGAACACCATATATTTT,CASSLAQGGSNTIYF
TRBD1,TRBJ1-1,.,TRBV9,TGTGCCAGCAGCGTAGAGGCAGACAGGGAGAACACTGAAGCTTTCTTT,CASSVEADRENTEAFF
TRBD1,TRBJ2-3,few,TRBV18,TGTGCCAGCTCACCGAGACAGGGAATTGGCACAGATACGCAGTATTTT,CASSPRQGIGTDTQYF
TRBD1,TRBJ1-2,.,TRBV4-3,TGCGCCAGCAGCCCTAACTATAACTCAGGGGGTTATGGCTACACCTTC,CASSPNYNSGGYGYTF
.,TRBJ2-7,.,TRBV2,TGTGCCAGCAGAAAAGGGAGCGGCTACGAGCAGTACTTC,CASRKGSGYEQYF
.,TRBJ2-5,.,TRBV5-8,TGTGCCAGCAGCTTGAGGGAAGGGGGGACCCAGTACTTC,CASSLREGGTQYF
.,TRBJ1-5,many,TRBV12-3/TRBV12-4,TGTGCCAGCAGTTTAGTTTTGGACAATCAGCCCCAGCATTTT,CASSLVLDNQPQHF
.,TRBJ2-6,many,TRBV5-1,TGCGCCAGCAGCTTGGACAACTCTGGGGCCAACGTCCTGACTTTC,CASSLDNSGANVLTF
.,TRBJ1-6,many,TRBV9,TGTGCCAGCAGCGTAGCTTCCAGGGCGGAAAATTCACCCCTCCACTTT,CASSVASRAENSPLHF
.,TRBJ2-7,.,TRBV19,TGTGCCAGTTCAATGCACGGGGACGTAAGCTCCTACGAGCAGTACTTC,CASSMHGDVSSYEQYF
.,TRBJ1-1,many,TRBV6-1,TGTGCCAGCAGCCCTGACATTAGTTACGCTGCTTTCTTT,CASSPDISYAAFF
.,TRBJ1-2,few,TRBV2,TGTGCCAGCAGGGAACTCAGGGATGGCTACACCTTC,CASRELRDGYTF
.,TRBJ2-3,many,TRBV6-4,TGTGCCAGCAGTGACGGGGAAGGAGATACGCAGTATTTT,CASSDGEGDTQYF
.,TRBJ1-1,.,TRBV7-2,TGTGCCAGCATGGTACCTAGAGCAAAATACACTGGAGCTTTCTTT,CASMVPRAKYTGAFF
.,TRBJ2-5,many,TRBV11-2,TGTGCCAGCAGCTACGGTGAGGCCGAGACCCAGTACTTC,CASSYGEAETQYF
.,TRBJ1-1,many,TRBV5-5,TGTGCCAGCAGCTTGAAAGGGACGGCCACTGAAGCTTTCTTT,CASSLKGTATEAFF
.,TRBJ2-6,few,TRBV9,TGTGCCAGCATTGATGGGAGGACTGGGGCCAACGTCCTGACTTTC,CASIDGRTGANVLTF
TRBD1,TRBJ1-2,many,TRBV20-1,TGCAGTGCTAGGAAACGAGGACAGGGCTATGGCTACACCTTC,CSARKRGQGYGYTF
.,TRBJ2-3,.,TRBV2,TGTGCCAGCAGGTGGAGGCGAACAGATACGCAGTATTTT,CASRWRRTDTQYF
.,TRBJ1-5,once,TRBV19,TGTGCCAGTAGTATGTCAGGTCAGCCCCAGCATTTT,CASSMSGQPQHF
TRBD2,TRBJ2-7,many,TRBV6-2/TRBV6-3,TGTGCCAGCAGCCCCCCTGAGGGCGGGGGCTACGAGCAGTACTTC,CASSPPEGGGYEQYF
.,TRBJ1-6,many,TRBV20-1,TGCAGTGCTAGAGATATAGGCACAGGGCCTTATTCACCCCTCCACTTT,CSARDIGTGPYSPLHF
TRBD1,TRBJ2-7,few,TRBV7-6,TGTGCCAGCAGCTTGGCCGGGACAGGGGGCTTCGAGCAGTACTTC,CASSLAGTGGFEQYF
TRBD1,TRBJ1-2,.,TRBV29-1,TGCAGCGTTGAAAGGGACAGGGGGGACTATGGCTACACCTTC,CSVERDRGDYGYTF
.,TRBJ1-1,many,TRBV6-1,TGTGCCAGCAGTGAAGCGGGGGCTGAAGCTTTCTTT,CASSEAGAEAFF
TRBD1,TRBJ2-5,many,TRBV19,TGTGCCAGTAGGCGGACAGGGGGCGAGACCCAGTACTTC,CASRRTGGETQYF
.,TRBJ2-7,many,TRBV5-1,TGCGCCAGCAGCTTGGAAGCGCTCGACGGACTCTACGAGCAGTACTTC,CASSLEALDGLYEQYF
.,TRBJ1-6,many,TRBV7-9,TGTGCCAGCACCATTCATACGGGACCCAAAGCTCCACCCCTCCACTTT,CASTIHTGPKAPPLHF
TRBD2,TRBJ2-5,many,TRBV12-3/TRBV12-4,TGTGCCAGCAGTTTAGCCGTGGCTAGCGGGGGGGGAGAGACCCAGTACTTC,CASSLAVASGGGETQYF
.,TRBJ1-2,many,TRBV6-4,TGTGCCAGCAGTGCGGAGAAGAATAACTATGGCTACACCTTC,CASSAEKNNYGYTF